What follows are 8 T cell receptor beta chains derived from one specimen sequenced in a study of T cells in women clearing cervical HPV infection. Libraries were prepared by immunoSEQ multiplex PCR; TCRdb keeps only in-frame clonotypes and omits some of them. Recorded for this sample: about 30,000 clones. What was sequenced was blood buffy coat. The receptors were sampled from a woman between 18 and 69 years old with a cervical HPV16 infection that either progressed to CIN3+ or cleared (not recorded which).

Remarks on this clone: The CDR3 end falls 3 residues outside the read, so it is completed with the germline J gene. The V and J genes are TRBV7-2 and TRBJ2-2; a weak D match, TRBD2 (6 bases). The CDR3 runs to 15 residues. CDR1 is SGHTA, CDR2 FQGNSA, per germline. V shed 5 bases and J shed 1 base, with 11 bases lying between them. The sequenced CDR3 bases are TGTGCCAGCAGCAATAGCGGTAGGAACACCGGGGAG. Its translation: CASSNSGRNTGE. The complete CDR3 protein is CASSNSGRNTGELFF. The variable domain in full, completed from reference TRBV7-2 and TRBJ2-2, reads GAGVSQSPSNKVTEKGKDVELRCDPISGHTALYWYRQSLGQGLEFLIYFQGNSAPDKSGLPSDRFSAERTGGSVSTLTIQRTQQEDSAVYLCASSNSGRNTGELFFGEGSRLTVL.

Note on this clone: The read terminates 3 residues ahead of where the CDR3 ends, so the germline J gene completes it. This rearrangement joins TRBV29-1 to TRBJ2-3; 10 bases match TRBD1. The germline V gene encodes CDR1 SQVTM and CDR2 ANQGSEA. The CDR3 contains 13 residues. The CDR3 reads CSVWDRGLGTQYF. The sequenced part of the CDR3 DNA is TGCAGCGTTTGGGACAGGGGCTTGGGGACG.

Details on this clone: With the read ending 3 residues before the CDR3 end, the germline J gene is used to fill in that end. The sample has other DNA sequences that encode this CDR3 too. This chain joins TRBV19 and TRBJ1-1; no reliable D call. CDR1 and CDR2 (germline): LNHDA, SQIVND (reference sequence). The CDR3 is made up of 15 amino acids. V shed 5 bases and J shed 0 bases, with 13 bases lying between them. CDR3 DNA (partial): TGTGCCAGTAGTGCACGGCAGGCCTTGAACACTGAA. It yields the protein CASSARQALNTE. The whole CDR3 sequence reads CASSARQALNTEAFF.

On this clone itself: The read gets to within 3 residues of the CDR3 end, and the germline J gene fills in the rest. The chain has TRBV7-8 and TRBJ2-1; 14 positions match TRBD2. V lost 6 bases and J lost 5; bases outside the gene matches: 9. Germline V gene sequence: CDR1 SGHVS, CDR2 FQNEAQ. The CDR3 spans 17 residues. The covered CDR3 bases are TGTGCCAGCAGATCAGCCGCGGGACTAGCGGGAGACAATGAG. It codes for CASRSAAGLAGDNE. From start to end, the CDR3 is CASRSAAGLAGDNEQFF.

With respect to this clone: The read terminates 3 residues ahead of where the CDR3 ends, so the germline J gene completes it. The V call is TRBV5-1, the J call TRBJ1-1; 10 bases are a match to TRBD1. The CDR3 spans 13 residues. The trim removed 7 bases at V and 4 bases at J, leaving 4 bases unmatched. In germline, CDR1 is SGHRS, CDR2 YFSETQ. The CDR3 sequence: CASVGQGGTEAFF. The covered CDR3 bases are TGCGCCAGCGTCGGACAGGGGGGCACTGAA.

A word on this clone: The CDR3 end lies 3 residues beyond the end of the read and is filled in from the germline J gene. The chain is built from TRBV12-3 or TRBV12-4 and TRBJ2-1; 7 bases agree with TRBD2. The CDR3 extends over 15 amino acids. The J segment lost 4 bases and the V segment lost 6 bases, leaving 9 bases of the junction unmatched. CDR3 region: CASRPAAGVYNEQFF. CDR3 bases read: TGTGCCAGCAGACCGGCGGCGGGAGTTTACAATGAG.

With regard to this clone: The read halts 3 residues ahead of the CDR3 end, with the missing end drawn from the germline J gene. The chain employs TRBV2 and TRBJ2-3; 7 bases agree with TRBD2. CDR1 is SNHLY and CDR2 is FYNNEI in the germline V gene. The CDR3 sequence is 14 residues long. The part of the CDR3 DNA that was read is TGTGCCAGCAGTGAAGGTCTAGCGGAAGAGACG. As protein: CASSEGLAEET. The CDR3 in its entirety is CASSEGLAEETQYF.

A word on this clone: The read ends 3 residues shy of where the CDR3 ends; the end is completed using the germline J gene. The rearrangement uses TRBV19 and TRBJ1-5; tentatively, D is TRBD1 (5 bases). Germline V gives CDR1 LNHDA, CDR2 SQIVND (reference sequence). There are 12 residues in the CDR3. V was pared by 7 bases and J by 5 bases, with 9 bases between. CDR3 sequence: CASTWGDQPQHF. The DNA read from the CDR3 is TGTGCCAGTACGTGGGGCGATCAGCCC.